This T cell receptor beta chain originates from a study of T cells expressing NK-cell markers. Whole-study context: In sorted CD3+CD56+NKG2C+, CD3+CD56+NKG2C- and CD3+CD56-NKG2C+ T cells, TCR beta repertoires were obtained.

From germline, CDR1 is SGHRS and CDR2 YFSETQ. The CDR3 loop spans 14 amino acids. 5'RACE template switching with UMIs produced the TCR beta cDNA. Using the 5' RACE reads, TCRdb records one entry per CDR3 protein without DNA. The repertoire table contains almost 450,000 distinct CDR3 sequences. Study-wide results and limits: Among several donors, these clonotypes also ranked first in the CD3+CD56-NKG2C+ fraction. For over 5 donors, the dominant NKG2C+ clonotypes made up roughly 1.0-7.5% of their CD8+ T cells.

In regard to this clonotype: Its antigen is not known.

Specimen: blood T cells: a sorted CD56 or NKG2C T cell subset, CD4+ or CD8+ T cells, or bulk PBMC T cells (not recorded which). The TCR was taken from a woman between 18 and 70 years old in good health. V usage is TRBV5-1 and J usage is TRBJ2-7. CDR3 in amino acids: CASSLSMSSYEQYF.